Sequencing of this T cell receptor (beta chain) was carried out in a study of primary melanoma T cells and metastatic recurrence. In the study overall: Samples were primary melanomas of stage T2 to T4.

The V and J ends lost 5 bases and 8 bases respectively, with 19 bases between them. CDR3 length: 15 amino acids. Germline-derived CDR1 and CDR2 are MNHGY and SAAAGT. Here immunoSEQ multiplex PCR was the method, and the copy in TCRdb shows in-frame clones only, minus some. Among approximately 260 clones listed, 79% were seen once. The TCR originated in a human donor with melanoma. This chain joins TRBV6-8 and TRBJ2-1; possibly TRBD1 or TRBD2 for D (5 bases each). The sequenced material came from melanoma tumor tissue. Here the CDR3 DNA reads TGTGCCAGCAGTGAGACGGACTCACAGGTCGATGAGCAGTTCTTC. Translated, it gives CASSETDSQVDEQFF.